The next 30 T cell receptor beta chains were all read from a single sample in a study of control samples from healthy donors and cancer patients. Measured with immunoSEQ multiplex PCR; TCRdb has only the in-frame clones, and not every one. The sample holds some 130,000 clones, about nine tenths seen once. Sequences were obtained from blood. The receptors were sampled from a man in his late teens or twenties in good health.

Only a few counts were recorded for this clone. The V gene is TRBV2, the J gene TRBJ1-6; 7 bases align to TRBD1. CDR3 length equals 14 residues. Germline V gene data show CDR1 as SNHLY and CDR2 as FYNNEI. Trimming cost V 5 bases and J 7 bases; bases outside gene matches: 5. CDR3 in amino acids: CASSKTGRNSPLHF. The DNA of the CDR3 is TGTGCCAGCAGTAAGACAGGGAGGAATTCACCCCTCCACTTT.

The table lists this clone with a count of one. This chain joins TRBV19 and TRBJ2-1; a weak D match, TRBD1 (5 bases). V was clipped by 6 bases and J by 7 bases, with 22 bases between them. The CDR3 consists of 16 residues. Looked up from germline, CDR1 is LNHDA and CDR2 is SQIVND (reference sequence). The CDR3 reads CASRESVAGYGNEQFF. The CDR3, as DNA: TGTGCCAGTAGGGAGTCCGTGGCAGGGTATGGGAATGAGCAGTTCTTC.

The chain joins TRBV9 to TRBJ2-5, with 9 nucleotides matching TRBD1. Germline loops: CDR1 SGDLS, CDR2 YYNGEE. The trim removed 4 bases at V and 5 bases at J, leaving 9 bases unmatched. CDR3 length: 15 residues. The CDR3 nucleotides read TGTGCCAGCAGCAGAGGACAGGGGTTCGGGGAGACCCAGTACTTC. Amino acids: CASSRGQGFGETQYF.

This chain links TRBV5-1 with TRBJ1-1; D is unresolved. The germline V gene has CDR1 SGHRS and CDR2 YFSETQ. Trimming took 4 bases from V and 2 from J, leaving 9 bases between them. The CDR3 covers 13 residues. The CDR3 sequence: CASSHNTNTEAFF. The CDR3 DNA reads TGCGCCAGCAGCCATAATACTAACACTGAAGCTTTCTTT. The full variable domain, completed using reference TRBV5-1 and TRBJ1-1, is KAGVTQTPRYLIKTRGQQVTLSCSPISGHRSVSWYQQTPGQGLQFLFEYFSETQRNKGNFPGRFSGRQFSNSRSEMNVSTLELGDSALYLCASSHNTNTEAFFGQGTRLTVV.

As concerns this clone: Other nucleotide sequences in the sample specify the same CDR3. The gene calls are TRBV7-6 and TRBJ2-2; D not resolved. The germline V and J ends were trimmed by 2 bases and 5 bases, with 6 bases remaining between them. This CDR3 is 13 amino acids long. CDR1 is SGHVS and CDR2 is FNYEAQ in the germline V gene. CDR3 DNA: TGTGCCAGCAGCTTAAGAACAACCGGGGAGCTGTTTTTT. It is translated as CASSLRTTGELFF.

The rearrangement joins TRBV29-1 to TRBJ2-7; 11 positions match TRBD1. The V and J ends lost 7 bases and 4 bases, in that order; junction bases with no gene match: 3. This CDR3 contains 12 residues. The germline gives CDR1 SQVTM, CDR2 ANQGSEA. CDR3 loop: CSAGQGAYEQYF. The CDR3 coding sequence is TGCAGCGCCGGACAGGGGGCTTACGAGCAGTACTTC.

This clone was seen only a few times. The chain links TRBV30 to TRBJ1-4, with a possible D match to TRBD1 (6 bases). Germline CDR1 is GTSNPN and CDR2 is SVGIG (reference sequence). Trimming pared 0 bases from V and 7 bases from J, leaving 6 bases between. The CDR3 has 12 residues. In nucleotides, the CDR3 is TGTGCCTGGAGTGTACAGGGTGAAAAACTGTTTTTT. Translation: CAWSVQGEKLFF.

The J gene is TRBJ2-7, the V gene TRBV19; the D gene is possibly TRBD1 (5 bases). Germline assignment: CDR1 LNHDA and CDR2 SQIVND (reference sequence). The V end lost 3 bases, the J end lost 2 bases, and 14 bases lay between the germline ends. The CDR3 consists of 15 residues. As DNA, the CDR3 is TGTGCCAGTAGTATGCGCCAGGGTTTCCCCTACGAGCAGTACTTC. Protein product: CASSMRQGFPYEQYF.

This clone turned up a few times. The rearrangement links TRBV9 to TRBJ1-3; D not certain. The length of the CDR3 is 18 residues. Deletions cut 0 bases from V and 0 bases from J, with 16 bases between. Germline V gene sequence: CDR1 SGDLS, CDR2 YYNGEE. The CDR3 loop reads CASSVVGGRINSGNTIYF. In DNA, the CDR3 is TGTGCCAGCAGCGTAGTGGGTGGACGGATAAACTCTGGAAACACCATATATTTT.

The chain recombines TRBV5-4 with TRBJ1-6, with D uncertain. Germline V gene data show CDR1 as SGHNT and CDR2 as YYREEE (reference sequence). The CDR3 spans 16 residues. The V and J ends lost 3 bases and 0 bases respectively, with 10 bases between them. CDR3 nucleotides: TGTGCCAGCAGCTCTGGGAGCCCCTCCTATAATTCACCCCTCCACTTT. The encoded protein is CASSSGSPSYNSPLHF.

The rearrangement uses TRBV2 and TRBJ2-5, with 13 nucleotides matching TRBD2. The CDR3 is 14 residues long. J was trimmed by 5 bases and V by 9 bases; bases with no gene match: 6. The V gene's germline CDR1 is SNHLY and CDR2 FYNNEI. CDR3 sequence (DNA): TGTGCCAGTAGGACTAGCGGGGGTACGGAGACCCAGTACTTC. It is translated as CASRTSGGTETQYF.

The chain employs TRBV29-1 and TRBJ1-1; D is uncertain. There are 13 residues in the CDR3. Germline lookup yields CDR1 SQVTM and CDR2 ANQGSEA. V was shortened by 6 bases and J by 4 bases, with 15 bases between the two germline ends. The CDR3 spells CSVSGRLGTEAFF. The CDR3 coding sequence is TGCAGCGTCTCTGGGCGACTAGGCACTGAAGCTTTCTTT.

The V call is TRBV11-2, the J call TRBJ2-7; tentatively, D is TRBD1 (5 bases). Looked up from germline, CDR1 is SGHAT and CDR2 is FQNNGV. The CDR3 sequence is 14 residues long. The V end lost 1 base, the J end lost 7 bases, and 14 bases lay between the germline ends. The CDR3 sequence: CASSLAGTGKEQYF. The CDR3 DNA reads TGTGCCAGCAGCTTAGCTGGCACAGGCAAGGAGCAGTACTTC.

CDR3 coding DNA: TGTGCCAGCAGCCTCATAGCGGGGAGCACAGATACGCAGTATTTT. Translated: CASSLIAGSTDTQYF. V usage is TRBV7-3 and J usage is TRBJ2-3; TRBD2 matches at 8 bases. The CDR3 covers 15 residues. V lost 5 bases and J lost 0; bases outside the gene matches: 4. The V gene's germline CDR1 is SGHTA and CDR2 FQGTGA.

In this sample, this clone turned up a few times. The chain uses TRBV4-1 and TRBJ1-5, with TRBD1 as a possible D gene (6 bases). The CDR3 sequence is 21 residues long. Trimming took off 1 base at V and 4 bases at J, with 29 bases between the two ends. CDR1 MGHRA and CDR2 YSYEKL come from the germline V gene. CDR3 sequence reads: CASSQGTLMGQIGLLNQPQHF. Written as DNA, the CDR3 is TGCGCCAGCAGCCAAGGGACCTTAATGGGACAAATCGGGCTCCTGAATCAGCCCCAGCATTTT.

This chain joins TRBV16 and TRBJ1-2; no definite D call. This CDR3 has 17 amino acids. Between the trimmed V and J ends, which lost 2 bases and 0 bases, there was a span of 16 bases. CDR1 is KGHSY, CDR2 FQNENV, per germline. This chain's CDR3 is CASSQLPGTSSNYGYTF. DNA of the CDR3: TGTGCCAGCAGCCAACTCCCAGGCACCAGCTCTAACTATGGCTACACCTTC. Full variable domain (rest looked up from reference TRBV16 and TRBJ1-2): GEEVAQTPKHLVRGEGQKAKLYCAPIKGHSYVFWYQQVLKNEFKFLISFQNENVFDETGMPKERFSAKCLPNSPCSLEIQATKLEDSAVYFCASSQLPGTSSNYGYTFGSGTRLTVV.

The chain joins TRBV2 to TRBJ2-1; maybe TRBD2 (5 bases). There are 14 residues in the CDR3. In germline, CDR1 is SNHLY, CDR2 FYNNEI. V lost 1 base to trimming and J lost 5 bases, with 9 bases between them. The CDR3 DNA reads TGTGCCAGCAGTGAAGGGAGTAGCGACAATGAGCAGTTCTTC. This encodes CASSEGSSDNEQFF.

J is TRBJ2-6 and V is TRBV12-5; perhaps D is TRBD1 or TRBD2 (5 bases each). CDR1 and CDR2 from the germline V gene are LGHNT and FRNRAP. The V end lost 1 base, the J end lost 2 bases, and 24 bases lay between the germline ends. This CDR3 is 21 amino acids long. The CDR3 spells CASGLGTGRGLAGAGANVLTF. As DNA, the CDR3 is TGTGCTAGTGGTTTGGGAACAGGAAGAGGGCTAGCCGGCGCTGGGGCCAACGTCCTGACTTTC. Variable domain in full (rest from reference TRBV12-5 and TRBJ2-6): DARVTQTPRHKVTEMGQEVTMRCQPILGHNTVFWYRQTMMQGLELLAYFRNRAPLDDSGMPKDRFSAEMPDATLATLKIQPSEPRDSAVYFCASGLGTGRGLAGAGANVLTFGAGSRLTVL.

This chain uses TRBV6-5 with TRBJ2-1; tentatively, D is TRBD1 or TRBD2 (5 bases each). CDR3 size: 14 residues. Germline lookup yields CDR1 MNHEY and CDR2 SVGAGI. The germline V and J ends were trimmed by 0 bases and 10 bases, with 13 bases remaining between them. In DNA form, the CDR3 reads TGTGCCAGCAGTTACTCCGGGGCTTCCCGGGAGCAGTTCTTC. This translates into CASSYSGASREQFF.

In this sample, this clone turned up once. The chain joins TRBV3-1 (or the pseudogene TRBV3-2) to TRBJ2-5; 7 bases agree with TRBD1. The CDR3 has 14 amino acids. The germline V gene encodes CDR1 LGHDT and CDR2 YNNKEL (reference sequence). Trimming took 4 bases from V and 13 from J; bases not matched to a gene: 15. CDR3 in DNA: TGTGCCAGCAGCCGGGGGACAGAAAACCAACGACGGTACTTC. Translating it yields CASSRGTENQRRYF.

This chain joins TRBV21-1 and TRBJ1-5; the table names TRBD1, a call not compared with the DNA. TRBV21-1 is a documented pseudogene. The CDR3 extends over 19 amino acids. The CDR3 protein is CASIPKDRDRIYSNQPQHF. The CDR3 coding sequence is TGTGCCAGCATTCCTAAGGACCGGGACAGAATTTATAGCAATCAGCCCCAGCATTTT.

The rearrangement uses TRBV11-2 and TRBJ2-7; 7 nucleotides match TRBD2. The germline V gene encodes CDR1 SGHAT and CDR2 FQNNGV. Trimming took 7 bases from V and 3 from J; bases not matched to a gene: 12. This CDR3 has 15 amino acids. CDR3 bases: TGTGCCAGCACCGCCCGGGGGGACGAGCTCTACGAGCAGTACTTC. This gives the protein CASTARGDELYEQYF.

The V gene is TRBV19, the J gene TRBJ1-1; D is unclear. Germline V gives CDR1 LNHDA, CDR2 SQIVND (reference sequence). CDR3 length equals 13 residues. V dropped 6 bases and J dropped 8 bases, with 16 bases sitting between them. DNA of the CDR3: TGTGCCAGTAGAGCGGGTCACATCGGCGAAGCTTTCTTT. Amino acid sequence: CASRAGHIGEAFF.

V usage is TRBV5-1 and J usage is TRBJ1-3, with D maybe TRBD1 (6 bases). Germline V gene sequence: CDR1 SGHRS, CDR2 YFSETQ. Between the trimmed V and J ends, which lost 4 bases and 4 bases, there was a span of 12 bases. This CDR3 contains 14 residues. The CDR3 DNA reads as TGCGCCAGCAGCCTCCTAGGACAGGGAAACACCATATATTTT. Its protein is CASSLLGQGNTIYF.

V and J are TRBV11-2 and TRBJ2-5, with D perhaps TRBD2 (5 bases). Looked up from germline, CDR1 is SGHAT and CDR2 is FQNNGV. The CDR3 is 12 amino acids. The germline V and J ends were trimmed by 2 bases and 9 bases, with 10 bases remaining between them. This CDR3 is CASSLNSRAQYF. CDR3 coding DNA: TGTGCCAGCAGCTTAAATTCGAGGGCCCAGTACTTC.

The chain joins TRBV3-1 (or the pseudogene TRBV3-2) to TRBJ2-3; 8 nucleotides line up with TRBD2. CDR1 LGHDT and CDR2 YNNKEL come from the germline V gene (reference sequence). V was pared by 4 bases and J by 3 bases, with 6 bases of the junction left unmatched. The CDR3 is 15 residues long. CDR3 coding DNA: TGTGCCAGCAGCCCGGGGGGGCTGGTTACAGATACGCAGTATTTT. This codes for CASSPGGLVTDTQYF.

The rearrangement uses TRBV9 and TRBJ1-1; D ambiguous. V dropped 3 bases and J dropped 0 bases, with 6 bases sitting between them. The CDR3 contains 13 residues. CDR1 SGDLS and CDR2 YYNGEE come from the germline V gene. The CDR3 region has the DNA TGTGCCAGCAGCGCAGAACTGAACACTGAAGCTTTCTTT. Protein: CASSAELNTEAFF.

This clone appeared a single time. This chain joins TRBV12-5 and TRBJ1-1; D gene ambiguous. The CDR3 sequence is 13 residues long. The V and J ends lost 3 bases and 1 base respectively, with 6 bases between them. From germline, CDR1 is LGHNT and CDR2 FRNRAP. The CDR3 DNA is TGTGCTAGTGGTTTAGAGGGGAACACTGAAGCTTTCTTT. Translating it yields CASGLEGNTEAFF.

The chain recombines TRBV7-2 with TRBJ2-3; 9 bases agree with TRBD2. The CDR3 runs to 16 residues. The trim removed 0 bases at V and 5 bases at J, leaving 6 bases unmatched. CDR1 is SGHTA, CDR2 FQGNSA, per germline. CDR3 loop: CASSLAIVAGVDTQYF. CDR3 sequence (DNA): TGTGCCAGCAGCTTAGCGATAGTAGCGGGGGTAGATACGCAGTATTTT.

The chain joins TRBV14 to TRBJ1-6; 8 bases are a match to TRBD1. V lost 1 base to trimming and J lost 10 bases; unmatched junction nucleotides: 9. The CDR3 extends over 16 amino acids. Germline V gene lookup returns CDR1 SGHDN and CDR2 FVKESK. For the CDR3, the DNA is TGTGCCAGCAGCCAAGGTTGGACAGGGTACAGGTCACCCCTCCACTTT. It encodes CASSQGWTGYRSPLHF. The whole variable domain, remainder taken from reference TRBV14 and TRBJ1-6, is EAGVTQFPSHSVIEKGQTVTLRCDPISGHDNLYWYRRVMGKEIKFLLHFVKESKQDESGMPNNRFLAERTGGTYSTLKVQPAELEDSGVYFCASSQGWTGYRSPLHFGNGTRLTVT.